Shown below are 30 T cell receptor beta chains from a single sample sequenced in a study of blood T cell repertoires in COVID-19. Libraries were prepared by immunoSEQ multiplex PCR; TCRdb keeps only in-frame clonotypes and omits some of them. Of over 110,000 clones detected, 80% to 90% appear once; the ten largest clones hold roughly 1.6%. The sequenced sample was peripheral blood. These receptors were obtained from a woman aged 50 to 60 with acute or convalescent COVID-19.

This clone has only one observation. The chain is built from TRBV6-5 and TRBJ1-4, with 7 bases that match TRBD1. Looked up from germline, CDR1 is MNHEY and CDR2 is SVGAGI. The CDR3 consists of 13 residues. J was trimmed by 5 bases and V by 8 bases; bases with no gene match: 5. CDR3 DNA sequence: TGTGCCAGCTTTGACAGGGAGAATGAAAAACTGTTTTTT. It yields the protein CASFDRENEKLFF.

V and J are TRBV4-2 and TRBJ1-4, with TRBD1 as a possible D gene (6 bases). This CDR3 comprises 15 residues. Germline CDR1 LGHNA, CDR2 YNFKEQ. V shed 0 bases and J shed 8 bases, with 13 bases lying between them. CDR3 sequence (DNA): TGTGCCAGCAGCCAAGATCGACAGGTATGGGAAAAACTGTTTTTT. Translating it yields CASSQDRQVWEKLFF.

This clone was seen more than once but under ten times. CDR3 sequence reads: CASSPGLTGRGGYTF. The CDR3 DNA follows: TGTGCCAGCAGCCCCGGCTTGACAGGGCGAGGGGGCTACACCTTC. V and J are TRBV5-6 and TRBJ1-2, with 7 positions matching TRBD1. V gave up 4 bases and J gave up 8 bases; unmatched junction bases: 14. CDR1 and CDR2 from the germline V gene are SGHDT and YYEEEE. CDR3 length: 15 amino acids.

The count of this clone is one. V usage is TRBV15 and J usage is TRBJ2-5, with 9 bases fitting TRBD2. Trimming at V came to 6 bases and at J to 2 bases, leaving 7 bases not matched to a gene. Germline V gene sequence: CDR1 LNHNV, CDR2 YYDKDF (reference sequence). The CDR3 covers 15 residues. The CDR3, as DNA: TGTGCCACCAGTCGGGGGCTAGCGGGACAAGAGACCCAGTACTTC. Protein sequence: CATSRGLAGQETQYF.

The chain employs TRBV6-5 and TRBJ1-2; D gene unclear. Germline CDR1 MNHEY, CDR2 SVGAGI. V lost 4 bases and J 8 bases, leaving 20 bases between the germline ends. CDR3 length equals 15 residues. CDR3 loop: CASSFQESGSDGYTF. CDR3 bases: TGTGCCAGCAGTTTCCAGGAGTCGGGGAGTGACGGCTACACCTTC.

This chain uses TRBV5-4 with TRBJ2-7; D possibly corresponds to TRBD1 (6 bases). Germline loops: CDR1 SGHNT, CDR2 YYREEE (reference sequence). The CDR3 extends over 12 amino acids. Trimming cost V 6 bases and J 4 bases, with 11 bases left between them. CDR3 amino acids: CASIRDIYEQYF. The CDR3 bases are TGTGCCAGCATCAGGGACATTTACGAGCAGTACTTC.

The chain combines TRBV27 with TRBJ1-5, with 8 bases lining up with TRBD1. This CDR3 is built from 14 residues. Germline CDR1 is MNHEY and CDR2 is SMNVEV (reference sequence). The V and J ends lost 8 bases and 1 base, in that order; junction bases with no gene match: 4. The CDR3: CASANRGSNQPQHF. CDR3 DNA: TGTGCCAGCGCAAACAGGGGGAGCAATCAGCCCCAGCATTTT.

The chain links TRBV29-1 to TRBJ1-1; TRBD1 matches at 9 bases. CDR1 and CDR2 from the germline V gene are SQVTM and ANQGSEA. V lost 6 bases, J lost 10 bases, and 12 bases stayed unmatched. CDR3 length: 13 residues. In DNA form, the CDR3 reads TGCAGCGTCCTTATACAGGGGGCGGGTCGAGCTTTCTTT. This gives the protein CSVLIQGAGRAFF.

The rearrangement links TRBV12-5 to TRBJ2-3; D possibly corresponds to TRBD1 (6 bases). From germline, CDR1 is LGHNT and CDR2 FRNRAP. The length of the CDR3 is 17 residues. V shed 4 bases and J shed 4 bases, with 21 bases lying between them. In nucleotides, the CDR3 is TGTGCTAGTGGTTGGTCTCTCGGGACATATACACCAGATACGCAGTATTTT. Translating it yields CASGWSLGTYTPDTQYF.

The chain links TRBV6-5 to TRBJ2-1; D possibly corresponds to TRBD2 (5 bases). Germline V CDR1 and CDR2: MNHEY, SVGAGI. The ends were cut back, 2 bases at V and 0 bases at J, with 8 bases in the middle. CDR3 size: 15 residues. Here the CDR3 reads CASSYDGDSYNEQFF. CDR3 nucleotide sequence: TGTGCCAGCAGTTACGACGGGGACTCCTACAATGAGCAGTTCTTC.

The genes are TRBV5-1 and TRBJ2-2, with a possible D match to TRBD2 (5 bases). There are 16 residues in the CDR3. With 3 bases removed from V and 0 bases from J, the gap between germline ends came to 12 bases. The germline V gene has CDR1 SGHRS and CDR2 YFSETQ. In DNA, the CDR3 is TGCGCCAGCAGCTCGAGGGCCGGGACGAACACCGGGGAGCTGTTTTTT. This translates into CASSSRAGTNTGELFF.

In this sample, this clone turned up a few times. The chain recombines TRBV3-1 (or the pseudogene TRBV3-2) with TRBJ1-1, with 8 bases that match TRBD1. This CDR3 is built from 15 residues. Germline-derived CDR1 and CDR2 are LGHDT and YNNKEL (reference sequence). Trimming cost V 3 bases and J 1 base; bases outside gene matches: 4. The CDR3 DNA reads TGTGCCAGCAGCCATGCGGGACAGGAGAACACTGAAGCTTTCTTT. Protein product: CASSHAGQENTEAFF.

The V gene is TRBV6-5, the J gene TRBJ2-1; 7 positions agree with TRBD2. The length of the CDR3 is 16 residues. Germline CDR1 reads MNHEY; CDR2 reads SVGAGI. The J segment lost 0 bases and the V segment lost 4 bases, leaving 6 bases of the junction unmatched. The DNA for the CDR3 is TGTGCCAGCAGTTTAGAGACTAGCACCTCCTACAATGAGCAGTTCTTC. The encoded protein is CASSLETSTSYNEQFF.

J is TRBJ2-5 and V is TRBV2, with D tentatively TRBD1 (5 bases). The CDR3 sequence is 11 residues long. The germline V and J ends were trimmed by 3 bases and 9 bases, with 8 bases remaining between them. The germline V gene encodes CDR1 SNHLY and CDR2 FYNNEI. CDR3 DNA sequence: TGTGCCAGCAGTGATGCAGGGCCCCAGTACTTC. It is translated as CASSDAGPQYF.

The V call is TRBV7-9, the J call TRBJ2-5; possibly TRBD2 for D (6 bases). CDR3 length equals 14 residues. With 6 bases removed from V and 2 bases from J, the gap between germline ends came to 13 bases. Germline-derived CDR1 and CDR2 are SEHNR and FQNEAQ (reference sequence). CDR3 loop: CASSRRGTQETQYF. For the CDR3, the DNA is TGTGCCAGCAGTCGTCGTGGGACTCAAGAGACCCAGTACTTC.

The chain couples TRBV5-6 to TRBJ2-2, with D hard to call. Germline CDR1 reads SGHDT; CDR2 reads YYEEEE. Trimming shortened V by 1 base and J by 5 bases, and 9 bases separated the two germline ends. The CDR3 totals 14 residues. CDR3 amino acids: CASSLPAMTGELFF. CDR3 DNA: TGTGCCAGCAGCTTGCCCGCTATGACCGGGGAGCTGTTTTTT.

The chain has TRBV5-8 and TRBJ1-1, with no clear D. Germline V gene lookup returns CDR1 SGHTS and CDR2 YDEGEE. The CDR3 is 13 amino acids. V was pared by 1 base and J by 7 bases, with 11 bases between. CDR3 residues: CASSLRLGDEAFF. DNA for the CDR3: TGTGCCAGCAGCTTGAGACTTGGCGATGAAGCTTTCTTT.

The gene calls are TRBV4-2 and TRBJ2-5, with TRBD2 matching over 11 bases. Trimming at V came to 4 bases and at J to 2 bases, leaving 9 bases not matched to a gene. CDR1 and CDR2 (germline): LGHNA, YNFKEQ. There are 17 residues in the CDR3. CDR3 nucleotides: TGTGCCAGCAGCCCGACACCCGCTAGCGGGGGGCAAGAGACCCAGTACTTC. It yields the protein CASSPTPASGGQETQYF.

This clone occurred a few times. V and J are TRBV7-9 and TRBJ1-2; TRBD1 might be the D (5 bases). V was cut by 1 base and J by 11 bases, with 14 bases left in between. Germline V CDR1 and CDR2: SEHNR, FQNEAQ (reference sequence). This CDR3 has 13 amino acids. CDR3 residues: CASSLERGGEYTF. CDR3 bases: TGTGCCAGCAGCTTAGAGAGAGGAGGGGAGTACACCTTC.

The CDR3 sequence: CASSFGQPEAFF. For the CDR3, the DNA is TGTGCCAGCAGCTTCGGACAGCCTGAAGCTTTCTTT. The V gene is TRBV12-3 or TRBV12-4, the J gene TRBJ1-1, with a tentative D call TRBD1 (6 bases). V was cut by 6 bases and J by 6 bases, with 11 bases left in between. CDR3 length: 12 residues.

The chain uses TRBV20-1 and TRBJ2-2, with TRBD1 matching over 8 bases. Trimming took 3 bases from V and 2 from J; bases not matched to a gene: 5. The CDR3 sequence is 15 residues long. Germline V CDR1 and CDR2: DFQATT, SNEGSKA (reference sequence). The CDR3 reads CSASLDRGNTGELFF. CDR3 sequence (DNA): TGCAGTGCTAGTCTCGACAGGGGAAACACCGGGGAGCTGTTTTTT.

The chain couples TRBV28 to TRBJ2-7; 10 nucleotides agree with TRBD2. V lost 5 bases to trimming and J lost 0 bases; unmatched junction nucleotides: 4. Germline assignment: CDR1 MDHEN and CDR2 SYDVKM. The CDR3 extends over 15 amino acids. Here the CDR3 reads CASSPLAGGSYEQYF. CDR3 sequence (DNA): TGTGCCAGCAGTCCCTTAGCGGGGGGCTCCTACGAGCAGTACTTC.

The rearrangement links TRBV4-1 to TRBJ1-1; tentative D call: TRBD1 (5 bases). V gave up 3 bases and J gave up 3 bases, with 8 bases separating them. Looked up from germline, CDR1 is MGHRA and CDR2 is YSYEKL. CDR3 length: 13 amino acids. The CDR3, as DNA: TGCGCCAGCAGCCACCAGGGTTACACTGAAGCTTTCTTT. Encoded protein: CASSHQGYTEAFF.

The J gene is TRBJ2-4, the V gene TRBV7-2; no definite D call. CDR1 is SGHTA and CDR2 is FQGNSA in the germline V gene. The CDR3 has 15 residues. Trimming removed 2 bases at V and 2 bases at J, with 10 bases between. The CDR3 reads CASSLSLESKNIQYF. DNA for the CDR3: TGTGCCAGCAGCTTATCTCTAGAATCCAAAAACATTCAGTACTTC.

CDR3: CASSDAGTSAGELFF. The CDR3 region has the DNA TGTGCCAGCAGCGATGCCGGGACTAGTGCCGGGGAGCTGTTTTTT. The V gene is TRBV3-1 (or the pseudogene TRBV3-2), the J gene TRBJ2-2; 8 nucleotides agree with TRBD2. The trim removed 5 bases at V and 6 bases at J, leaving 8 bases unmatched. Looked up from germline, CDR1 is LGHDT and CDR2 is YNNKEL (reference sequence). This CDR3 has 15 amino acids.

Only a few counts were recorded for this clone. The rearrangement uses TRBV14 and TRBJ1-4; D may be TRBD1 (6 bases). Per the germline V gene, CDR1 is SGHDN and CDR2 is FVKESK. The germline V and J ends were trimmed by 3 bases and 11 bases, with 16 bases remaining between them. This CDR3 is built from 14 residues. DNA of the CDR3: TGTGCCAGCAGCCAGCGGCCAGGGGCTACCAAACTGTTTTTT. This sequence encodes CASSQRPGATKLFF.

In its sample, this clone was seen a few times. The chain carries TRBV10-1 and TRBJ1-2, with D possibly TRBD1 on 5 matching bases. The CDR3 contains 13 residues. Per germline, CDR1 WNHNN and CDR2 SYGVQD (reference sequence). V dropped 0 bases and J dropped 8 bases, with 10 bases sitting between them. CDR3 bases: TGCGCCAGCAGTGAGTCTCAGGGCGGCGGCTACACCTTC. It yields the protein CASSESQGGGYTF.

The CDR3 sequence: CASRRLDRVYGYTF. In DNA form, the CDR3 reads TGTGCCAGCCGCCGTCTGGACAGGGTATATGGCTACACCTTC. The chain joins TRBV28 to TRBJ1-2; 8 bases line up with TRBD1. Losses at the gene ends were 8 bases for V and 5 bases for J; bases not matched to a gene: 10. The CDR3 is 14 amino acids. Germline CDR1 is MDHEN and CDR2 is SYDVKM.

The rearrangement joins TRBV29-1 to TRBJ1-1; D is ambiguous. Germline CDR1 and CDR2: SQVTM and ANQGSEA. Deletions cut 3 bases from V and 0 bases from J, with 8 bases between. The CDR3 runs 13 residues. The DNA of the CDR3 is TGCAGCGTTGAGGCCAGTTTGAACACTGAAGCTTTCTTT. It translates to CSVEASLNTEAFF. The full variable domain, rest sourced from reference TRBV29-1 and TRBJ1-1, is SAVISQKPSRDICQRGTSLTIQCQVDSQVTMMFWYRQQPGQSLTLIATANQGSEATYESGFVIDKFPISRPNLTFSTLTVSNMSPEDSSIYLCSVEASLNTEAFFGQGTRLTVV.

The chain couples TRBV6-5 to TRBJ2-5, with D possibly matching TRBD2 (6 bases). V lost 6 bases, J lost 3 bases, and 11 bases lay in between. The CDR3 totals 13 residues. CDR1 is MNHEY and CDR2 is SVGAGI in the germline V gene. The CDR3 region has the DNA TGTGCCAGCAGCCGGGACTTTAAAGAGACCCAGTACTTC. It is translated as CASSRDFKETQYF.